This T cell receptor (beta chain) appears in the sequencing data of a study of blood T cells in healthy people across ages. V lost 1 base to trimming and J lost 4 bases, with 10 bases between them. This CDR3 has 14 residues. Germline V gene lookup returns CDR1 SGHTA and CDR2 FQGNSA. Healthy Caucasian individuals from Russia aged about 6 to 90 were enrolled as donors. Drawn from each donor were about 9 milliliters of peripheral blood. Through a sample-barcoded 5' primer and a J-beta primer mix, a second PCR was run for about 7 to 12 cycles. TCRdb independently ran MiXCR on the 5' RACE reads; one entry per CDR3 protein. The sample yields roughly 640,000 distinct CDR3 sequences, approximately 30% seen once.

Sequenced input: blood. The genes are TRBV7-2 and TRBJ1-1, with no clear D. The receptor comes from a woman of 80 years or more in good health. The DNA of the CDR3 is TGTGCCAGCAGCTTAGAGGGCCAAAGCACTGAAGCTTTCTTT. Translated: CASSLEGQSTEAFF.